Sequencing of this TCR beta chain was carried out in a study of T cells in Graves' hyperthyroidism and ophthalmopathy (dated by TCRdb to about 2019). Looking at the study overall: Peripheral blood samples were taken at the time of initial diagnosis, prior to any treatment. TCR V-J signatures able to tell the groups apart were searched for in a discovery cohort of 90 to 100 patients, of whom 43 had Graves' ophthalmopathy and around 56 had stable Graves' hyperthyroidism. Prospective prediction of ophthalmopathy was tested in an independent validation cohort consisting of under 20 hyperthyroidism patients and 17 patients who later progressed to ophthalmopathy. For training and testing, the roughly 97 patients in the discovery cohort were randomly divided in a 7:3 ratio. In roughly six Graves' hyperthyroidism patients, the study also compared T-cell repertoires from thyroid tissue with T-cell repertoires from blood. Following sampling, methimazole starting at 30 mg daily was given to hyperthyroidism patients, and high-dose intravenous methylprednisolone was given to ophthalmopathy patients. TCR Vbeta CDR3 sequencing of 135 peripheral blood samples (under 45 ophthalmopathy, about 75 hyperthyroidism and approximately 17 progressor patients) is reported in the paper. What the work shows at the level of the full study, not this receptor alone: In validation, the model predicted progression to ophthalmopathy a median of approximately 6.3 months before onset, with approximately 71% sensitivity and 72.22% specificity. In cross-validation, a model built on a 13 V-J signature told ophthalmopathy apart from stable hyperthyroidism with just under 90% sensitivity and about 81% specificity, and in testing the same model reached 80%/75%. Most expanded thyroid clonotypes (frequency above 0.001) were also found in blood, which suggests that blood repertoires may mirror thyroid immune responses. Sample size was not statistically predetermined, and investigators were not blinded to group allocation.

Stable Graves' hyperthyroidism was defined as the absence of progression to ophthalmopathy over 18 months of follow-up. Hyperthyroidism patients were newly diagnosed, had a disease duration of under 2 months, and were aged 18 to 65 years. Exclusion was applied to patients with uncontrolled infections, other autoimmune diseases, pregnancy or lactation. Diagnoses relied on clinical symptoms, serum thyroxine and TRAb, thyroid ultrasound and orbital computed tomography. PBMCs were isolated from 8 to 10 ml of fresh peripheral blood by Ficoll-Paque density gradient centrifugation. Total RNA was extracted using Trizol reagent, and RNA quality was assessed on an Agilent 2100 Bioanalyzer. TCR beta CDR3 regions were amplified from RNA transcripts. The first round of RT-PCR for the TCR CDR3 was performed with the HTBI primer set and the Qiagen OneStep RT-PCR kit. The libraries were constructed in a second round of multiplex PCR and then size-selected and purified. Paired-end sequencing of the libraries was performed with 100 bp reads on an Illumina HiSeq2000. As for the authors' bioinformatics: SOAPnuke was used to process the raw data, with reads discarded if the reads contained adapters or uncalled bases, had a mean Phred below 15, or lacked an exact constant-primer or identifier match. High-quality paired reads were merged using COPE v1.2.5, and each unique nucleotide sequence was defined as a clonotype. Clonotypes were aligned to IMGT TRBV, TRBD and TRBJ reference segments using MiTCR v1.1. The analysis was restricted to V-J combinations with a frequency above 0.0001, which together covered 99.2% of the repertoires. A TCS score was defined as the ratio between F50 (clonal expansion) and ExV (chaos), using BLOSUM62-based TCRdist between CDR3 peptides within each V-J. Welch's t-statistics and random forest reduced just over 500 V-J features to around 14, which were used in a naive Bayes classifier (R e1071). In TCRdb, the public reads were trimmed at Q25 with fastp and aligned with MiXCR, with productive beta chains retained. Each record represents a unique CDR3 protein, reported with the most common genes and DNA among its rows. The V and J calls follow TCRdb's processing rather than the paper's. This sample has approximately 380,000 distinct CDR3 sequences in its table, and 19% of those were observed once. 3.7% of the sample is in the top ten clones.

CDR1 and CDR2 are drawn from the germline V gene: SGDLS, YYNGEE. The CDR3 contains 14 residues, cysteine and phenylalanine counted. Only the CDR3 DNA is retained, 42 bases long and in frame from the first base. This clonotype showed up many times. No cognate antigen has been identified for it. One end of the junction is discordant with germline, which a read error may explain. This TCR came from a woman aged 18-29 years with Graves' hyperthyroidism. Recombination joined TRBV9 with TRBJ2-2; the D gene cannot be named for sure. Material: blood. The CDR3 region reads CTSSVALSTGELFF. The DNA reads TGTACCAGCAGCGTAGCTCTCTCCACCGGGGAGCTGTTTTTT.